Reported below is one T cell receptor (beta chain). The entry originates in a study of blood T cell repertoires in COVID-19. Turning to the study itself: Sites in the United States, Italy and Spain provided acute and convalescent COVID-19 samples. From T cells, B-cell-depleted T cells, or PBMCs came the material, which was cDNA or gDNA.

Methods used by the authors: Reference gene primers were amplified, and this amplification served to estimate nucleated cell counts. Clones were sequenced by immunoSEQ multiplex PCR, and TCRdb holds only the in-frame ones, with some missing. V, J and clone size are taken as reported in that table, and D and trimming were inferred from the DNA itself. The profile covers around 220,000 clones, with roughly 88% appearing a single time and under 2.5% taken by the ten largest. From germline, CDR1 is MDHEN and CDR2 SYDVKM. The CDR3 runs 15 residues. V was shortened by 3 bases and J by 3 bases, with 12 bases between the two germline ends.

This chain uses TRBV28 with TRBJ1-5, with a tentative D call TRBD1 (6 bases). This TCR derives from a woman between 40 and 55 years old who had recovered from COVID-19. The sample consisted of peripheral blood. DNA for the CDR3: TGTGCCAGCAGTTTCCTCCAGGGGTACAATCAGCCCCAGCATTTT. This sequence encodes CASSFLQGYNQPQHF.